A selection of T cell receptor beta chains follows, all from one sample in a study of CD4 T cells in relation to SARS-CoV-2 and coronaviruses. The table came from immunoSEQ multiplex PCR; TCRdb's copy has only in-frame clones and leaves some out. The sample has approximately 43,000 clones, over 70% seen once. These TCRs' antigens remain unknown. Specimen: naive CD4+ T cells from PBMCs, cultured in vitro. Receptors were obtained from an adult with COVID-19. Each CDR3 is given with its conserved first and last residue. A D gene is named only where the DNA matches it firmly. Clone size is not always given. Where it is, it says once, few, many or a class for expanded clones.

d_gene	v_gene	j_gene	abundance	CDR3nt	CDR3aa
TRBD2	TRBV27	TRBJ2-1	NA	TGTGCCAGCAGAATTGGGACTAGCGGCTACAATGAGCAGTTCTTC	CASRIGTSGYNEQFF
TRBD1	TRBV27	TRBJ2-7	NA	TGTGCCAGCAGCACCACAGGGGGCTACGAGCAGTACTTC	CASSTTGGYEQYF
NA	TRBV5-1	TRBJ2-3	once	TGCGCCAGCAGCTGGATCGGACGGAGCACAGATACGCAGTATTTT	CASSWIGRSTDTQYF
TRBD2	TRBV27	TRBJ2-5	NA	TGTGCCAGCAGTTTATCCTTAGCGGGAGGGGAAGAGACCCAGTACTTC	CASSLSLAGGEETQYF
TRBD2	TRBV9	TRBJ2-1	NA	TGTGCCAGCAGCGAGGGACTAGCGGGAGTGTCTGAGCAGTTCTTC	CASSEGLAGVSEQFF
NA	TRBV10-3	TRBJ2-6	NA	TGTGCCATCAGTATAGGGAACTCTGGGGCCAACGTCCTGACTTTC	CAISIGNSGANVLTF
TRBD2	TRBV9	TRBJ2-2	NA	TGTGCCAGCAGCGTAGTAACGGGAGGGTACACCGGGGAGCTGTTTTTT	CASSVVTGGYTGELFF
TRBD2	TRBV24-1	TRBJ2-3	NA	TGTGCCACCAGTGATTTGACTAGCGGCAGCACAGATACGCAGTATTTT	CATSDLTSGSTDTQYF
TRBD1	TRBV27	TRBJ2-7	NA	TGTGCCAGCAGGAGTTTCGTCCCCCCGGGACAGGCGAACTACGAGCAGTACTTC	CASRSFVPPGQANYEQYF
TRBD1	TRBV28	TRBJ2-7	NA	TGTGCCAGCAGTCATGGGACAGGGATCTACGAGCAGTACTTC	CASSHGTGIYEQYF
NA	TRBV5-1	TRBJ2-2	NA	TGCGCCAGCAGCTTAGACGGGAGTTCTACCGGGGAGCTGTTTTTT	CASSLDGSSTGELFF
NA	TRBV5-8	TRBJ2-3	NA	TGTGCCAGCAGCTTGGGACAGGAGGATACGCAGTATTTT	CASSLGQEDTQYF
NA	TRBV30	TRBJ1-2	NA	TGTGCCTGTTCCGGGACTATGTATGGCTACACCTTC	CACSGTMYGYTF
NA	TRBV5-1	TRBJ1-4	NA	TGCGCCAGCAGCTTTCAAGGAGCTAATGAAAAACTGTTTTTT	CASSFQGANEKLFF
NA	TRBV18	TRBJ2-1	NA	TGTGCCAGCTCACCACCTCGACTAGACTCTGAGCAGTTCTTC	CASSPPRLDSEQFF